Below, one T cell receptor beta chain is given with its context. What this receptor recognizes is not known. Per-nucleotide qualities are absent, and no much larger clonotype sits a single base away. These data belong to a study of T cells after somatic rescue of genetic block (TCRdb year 2020). At the level of the whole study: What the study looked at was long-term robustness, specifically in a T-cell system that came about through somatic rescue of a genetic block in T-cell development.

Spanning cysteine to phenylalanine, the CDR3 consists of 16 amino acids. CDR3 DNA is the only sequence kept; it has 48 bases, read in frame from the first base. The germline V gene encodes CDR1 SNHLY and CDR2 FYNNEI. V and J lose 4 bases and 4 bases, and a span of 20 bases separates them. The library was obtained by the immunoSEQ multiplex PCR assay. TCRdb re-hosts the immuneACCESS table, in-frame sequences only. Its copies lack some clones; in the studies checked, an unresolved V gene accounts for under half of them, and the cause for the rest is not known. Across this sample there are tens of thousands of clones, with roughly 93% seen only once. The top ten clonotypes cover less than 3.5% of the sample.

This sequence originates from a man between 25 and 39 years old. The V and J segments used are TRBV2 and TRBJ2-7; a confident D gene designation cannot be given. The sample comprised peripheral blood mononuclear cells (PBMCs). The DNA reads as follows: TGTGCCAGCAGTGTCCCCCCCCGGGCGAATCCTTACGAGCAGTACTTC. This gives the protein CASSVPPRANPYEQYF.